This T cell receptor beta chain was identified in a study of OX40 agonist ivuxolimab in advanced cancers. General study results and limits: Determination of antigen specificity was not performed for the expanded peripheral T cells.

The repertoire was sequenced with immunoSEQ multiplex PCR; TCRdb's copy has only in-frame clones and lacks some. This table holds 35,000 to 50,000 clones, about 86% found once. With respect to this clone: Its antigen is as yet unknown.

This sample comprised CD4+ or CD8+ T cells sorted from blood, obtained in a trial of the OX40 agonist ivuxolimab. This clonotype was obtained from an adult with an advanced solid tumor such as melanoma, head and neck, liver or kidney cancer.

The chain's CDR3 is CASSGTVNQPQHF. CDR3 bases: TGTGCCAGCAGCGGGACAGTTAATCAGCCCCAGCATTTT. The rearrangement uses TRBV7-2 and TRBJ1-5; TRBD1 aligns across 7 bases. This CDR3 has 13 residues. The germline CDR1 and CDR2 sequences are SGHTA and FQGNSA. J was trimmed by 4 bases and V by 5 bases; bases with no gene match: 2.